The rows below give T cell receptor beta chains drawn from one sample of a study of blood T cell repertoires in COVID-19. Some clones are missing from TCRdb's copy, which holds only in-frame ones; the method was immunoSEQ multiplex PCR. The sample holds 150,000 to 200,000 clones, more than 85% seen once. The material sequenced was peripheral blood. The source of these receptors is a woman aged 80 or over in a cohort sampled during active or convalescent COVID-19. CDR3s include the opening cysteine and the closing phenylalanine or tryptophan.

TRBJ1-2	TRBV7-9	CASSLVPESANGYTF
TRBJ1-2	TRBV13	CASSLMGAGLNYGYTF
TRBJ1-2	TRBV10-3	CAIKPQDRPNYGYTF
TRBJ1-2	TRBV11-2	CASSTRILDRESYGYTF
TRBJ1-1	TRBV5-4	CASSGGNTEAFF
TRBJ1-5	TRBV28	CASRNLGQGANYSNQPQHF
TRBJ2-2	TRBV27	CASKGARTGELFF
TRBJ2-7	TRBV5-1	CASSIRDNSYEQYF
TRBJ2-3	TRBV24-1	CATSDPRGTKTDTQYF
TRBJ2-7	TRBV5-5	CASTTGAHILTYEQYF
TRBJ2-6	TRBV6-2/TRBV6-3	CASSLVGQGASGANVLTF
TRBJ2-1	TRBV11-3	CASSLDGLAAYNEQFF
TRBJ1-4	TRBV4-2	CASSQVPLGSGNEKLFF
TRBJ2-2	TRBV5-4	CASSLVHNRNTGELFF
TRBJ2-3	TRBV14	CASSQVITSTDTQYF
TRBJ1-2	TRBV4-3	CASSQLRTGPFGYTF
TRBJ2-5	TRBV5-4	CASSLVSGVGETQYF
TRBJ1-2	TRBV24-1	CATSDEGGYGYTF
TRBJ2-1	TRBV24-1	CATSDPDSGLAGGSSSYNEQFF
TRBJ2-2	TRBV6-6	CASISQGKGTGELFF
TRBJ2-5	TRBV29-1	CSVEVQGRETQYF
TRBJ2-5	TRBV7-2	CASSLERGAATQYF
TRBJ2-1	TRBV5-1	CASSLEQADNEQFF
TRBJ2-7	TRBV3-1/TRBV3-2	CASSPRTAAIYEQYF
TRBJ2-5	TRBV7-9	CASSSGTGGGETQYF
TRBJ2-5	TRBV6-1	CASSEGGGSSETQYF
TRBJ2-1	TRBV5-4	CASSLRLGMGEQFF
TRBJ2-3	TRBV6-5	CASSYPASEGTDTQYF
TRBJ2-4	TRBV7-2	CASSLGQIAGIQYF
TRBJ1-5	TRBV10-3	CAISERGGSNQPQHF
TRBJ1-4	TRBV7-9	CASSQGTGGPNEKLFF
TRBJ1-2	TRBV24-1	CATSDRGGNYGYTF
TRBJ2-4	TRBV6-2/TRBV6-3	CASSYSTSGEIQYF
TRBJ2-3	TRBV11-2	CASSLFNSGTDTQYF
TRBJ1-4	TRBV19	CASSMGPGNPEKLFF
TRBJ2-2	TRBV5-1	CASSLTGPNTGELFF
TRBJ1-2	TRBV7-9	CASSEQGSFGGYTF
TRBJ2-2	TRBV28	CASRLSNTGELFF
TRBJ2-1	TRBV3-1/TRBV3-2	CASSQTPRNEQFF
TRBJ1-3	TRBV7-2	CASSPPSPGGNTIYF
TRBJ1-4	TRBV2	CASKTSPGLTNEKLFF
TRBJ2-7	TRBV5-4	CASSTGTASYEQYF
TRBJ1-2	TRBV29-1	CSVESLIGGYGYTF
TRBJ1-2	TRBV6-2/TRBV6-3	CASSLDSNYGYTF
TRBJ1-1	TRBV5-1	CASTTGTGLDTEAFF
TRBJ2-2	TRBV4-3	CASSQDRTSGGSTGELFF
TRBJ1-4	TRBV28	CASSLLGRGSVSEKLFF
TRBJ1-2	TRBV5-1	CASSTDRGSVYGYTF
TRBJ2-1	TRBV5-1	CASSIRTSGRFAEQFF
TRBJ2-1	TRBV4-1	CASSQVTGTINEQFF
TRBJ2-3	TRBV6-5	CASPDPDSRTQYF
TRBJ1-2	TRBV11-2	CASSPRVTGDPSRGYTF
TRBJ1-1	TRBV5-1	CASSNPQGVNTEAFF
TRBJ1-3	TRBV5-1	CASSPDIWTGPSGNTIYF